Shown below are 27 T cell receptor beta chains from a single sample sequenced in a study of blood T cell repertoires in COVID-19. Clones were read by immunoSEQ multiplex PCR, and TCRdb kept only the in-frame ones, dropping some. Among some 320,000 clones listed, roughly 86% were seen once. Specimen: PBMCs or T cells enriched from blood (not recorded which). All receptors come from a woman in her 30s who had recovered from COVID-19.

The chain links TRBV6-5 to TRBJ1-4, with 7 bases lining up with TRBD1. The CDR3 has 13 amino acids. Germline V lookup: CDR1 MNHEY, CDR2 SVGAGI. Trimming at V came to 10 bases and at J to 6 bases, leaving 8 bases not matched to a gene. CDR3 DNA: TGTGCCACTACGACAGGGTTCGATGAAAAACTGTTTTTT. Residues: CATTTGFDEKLFF.

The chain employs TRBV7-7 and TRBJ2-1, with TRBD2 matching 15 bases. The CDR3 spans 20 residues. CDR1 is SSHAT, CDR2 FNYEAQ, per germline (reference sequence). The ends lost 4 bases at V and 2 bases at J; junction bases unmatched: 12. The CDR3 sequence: CASSSLPRTSGGVAYNEQFF. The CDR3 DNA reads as TGTGCCAGCAGCTCCCTACCCCGGACTAGCGGGGGGGTAGCCTACAATGAGCAGTTCTTC.

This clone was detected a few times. This chain's CDR3 is CASSEHRGYEQYF. CDR3 nucleotide sequence: TGCGCCAGCAGTGAACACAGGGGCTACGAGCAGTACTTC. J is TRBJ2-7 and V is TRBV10-1; 7 bases match TRBD1. The CDR3 runs 13 residues. The ends lost 3 bases at V and 3 bases at J; junction bases unmatched: 2. Germline-derived CDR1 and CDR2 are WNHNN and SYGVQD (reference sequence).

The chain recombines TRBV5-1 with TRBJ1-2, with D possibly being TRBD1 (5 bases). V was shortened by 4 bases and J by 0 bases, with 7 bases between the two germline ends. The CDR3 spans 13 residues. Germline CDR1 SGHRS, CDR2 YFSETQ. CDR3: CASSPRANYGYTF. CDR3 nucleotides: TGCGCCAGCAGCCCCAGGGCTAACTATGGCTACACCTTC.

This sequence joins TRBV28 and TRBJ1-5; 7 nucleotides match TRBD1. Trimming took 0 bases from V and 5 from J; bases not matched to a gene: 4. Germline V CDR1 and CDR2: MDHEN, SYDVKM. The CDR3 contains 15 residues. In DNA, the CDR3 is TGTGCCAGCAGTTTATGGTCTACAGGGGATCAGCCCCAGCATTTT. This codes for CASSLWSTGDQPQHF.

CDR3 sequence (DNA): TGTGCCAGCCGGGAGGAGAAGTATCAGCCCCAGCATTTT. Encoded protein: CASREEKYQPQHF. The chain carries TRBV12-3 or TRBV12-4 and TRBJ1-5; D remains ambiguous. Trimming removed 8 bases from V and 5 bases from J, with 13 bases in between. The CDR3 runs 13 residues.

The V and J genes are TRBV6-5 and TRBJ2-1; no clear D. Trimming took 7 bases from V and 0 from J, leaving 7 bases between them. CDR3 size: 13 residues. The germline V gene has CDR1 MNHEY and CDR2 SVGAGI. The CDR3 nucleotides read TGTGCCAGCAAGCGTAGCTCCTACAATGAGCAGTTCTTC. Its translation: CASKRSSYNEQFF.

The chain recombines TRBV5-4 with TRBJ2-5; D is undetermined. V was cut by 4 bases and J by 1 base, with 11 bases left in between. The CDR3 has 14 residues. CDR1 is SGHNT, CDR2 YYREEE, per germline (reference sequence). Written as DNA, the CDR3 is TGTGCCAGCAGCCCGAGTCGCGCCCAAGAGACCCAGTACTTC. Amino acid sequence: CASSPSRAQETQYF.

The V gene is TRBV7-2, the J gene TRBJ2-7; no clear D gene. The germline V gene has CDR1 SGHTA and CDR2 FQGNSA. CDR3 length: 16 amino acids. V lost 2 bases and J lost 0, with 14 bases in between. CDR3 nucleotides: TGTGCCAGCAGCTTATTCTCCAGTTACCTCTCCTACGAGCAGTACTTC. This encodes CASSLFSSYLSYEQYF.

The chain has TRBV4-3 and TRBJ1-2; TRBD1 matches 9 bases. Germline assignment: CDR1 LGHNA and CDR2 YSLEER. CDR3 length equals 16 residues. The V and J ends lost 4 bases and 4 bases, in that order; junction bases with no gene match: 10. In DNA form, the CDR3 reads TGCGCCAGCAGCCCCCCCCGGGGACAGGGACTCTATGGCTACACCTTC. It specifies CASSPPRGQGLYGYTF.

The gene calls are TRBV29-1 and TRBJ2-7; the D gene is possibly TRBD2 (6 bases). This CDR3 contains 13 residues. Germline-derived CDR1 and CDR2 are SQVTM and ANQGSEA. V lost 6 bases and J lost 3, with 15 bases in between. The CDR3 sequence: CSVQRREGYEQYF. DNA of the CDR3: TGCAGCGTACAGAGGAGGGAAGGCTACGAGCAGTACTTC.

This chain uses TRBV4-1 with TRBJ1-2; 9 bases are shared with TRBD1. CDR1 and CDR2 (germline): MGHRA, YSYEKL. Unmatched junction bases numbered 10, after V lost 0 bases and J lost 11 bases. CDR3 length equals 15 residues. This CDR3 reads CASSQDGTGTMGYTF. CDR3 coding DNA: TGCGCCAGCAGCCAAGATGGGACAGGGACCATGGGGTACACCTTC.

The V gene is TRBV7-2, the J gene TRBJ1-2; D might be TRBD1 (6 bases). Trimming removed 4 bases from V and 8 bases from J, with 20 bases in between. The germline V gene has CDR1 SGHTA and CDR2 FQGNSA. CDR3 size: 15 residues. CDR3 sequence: CASSSPPRGARGYTF. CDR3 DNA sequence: TGTGCCAGCAGCTCTCCCCCCCGGGGGGCGAGAGGCTACACCTTC. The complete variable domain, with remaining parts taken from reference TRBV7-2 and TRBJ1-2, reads GAGVSQSPSNKVTEKGKDVELRCDPISGHTALYWYRQSLGQGLEFLIYFQGNSAPDKSGLPSDRFSAERTGGSVSTLTIQRTQQEDSAVYLCASSSPPRGARGYTFGSGTRLTVV.

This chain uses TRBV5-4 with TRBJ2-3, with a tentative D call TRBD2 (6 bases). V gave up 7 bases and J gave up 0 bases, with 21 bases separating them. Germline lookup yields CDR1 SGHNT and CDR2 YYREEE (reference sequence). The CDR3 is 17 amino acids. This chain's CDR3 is CASSLRRVGLSTDTQYF. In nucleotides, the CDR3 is TGTGCCAGCTCGCTCAGACGGGTGGGACTCAGCACAGATACGCAGTATTTT.

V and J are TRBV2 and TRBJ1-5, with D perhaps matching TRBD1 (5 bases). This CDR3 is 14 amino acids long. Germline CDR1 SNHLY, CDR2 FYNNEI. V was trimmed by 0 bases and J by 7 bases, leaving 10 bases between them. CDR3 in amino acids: CASSEARGNQPQHF. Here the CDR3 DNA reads TGTGCCAGCAGTGAAGCAAGGGGAAACCAGCCCCAGCATTTT.

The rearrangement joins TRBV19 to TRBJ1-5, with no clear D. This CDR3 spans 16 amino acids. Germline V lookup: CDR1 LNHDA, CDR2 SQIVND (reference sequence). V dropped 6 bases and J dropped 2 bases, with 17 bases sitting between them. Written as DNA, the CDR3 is TGTGCCAGTAGCCTCTCCGGGATTGGAGGCAATCAGCCCCAGCATTTT. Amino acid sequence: CASSLSGIGGNQPQHF.

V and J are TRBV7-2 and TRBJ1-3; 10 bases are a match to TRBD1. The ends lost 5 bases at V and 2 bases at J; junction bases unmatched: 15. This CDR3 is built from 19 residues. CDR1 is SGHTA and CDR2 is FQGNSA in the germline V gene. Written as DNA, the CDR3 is TGTGCCAGCAGCCCCCGGGACAGGGGCGGGATGGGTCCTGGAAACACCATATATTTT. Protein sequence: CASSPRDRGGMGPGNTIYF.

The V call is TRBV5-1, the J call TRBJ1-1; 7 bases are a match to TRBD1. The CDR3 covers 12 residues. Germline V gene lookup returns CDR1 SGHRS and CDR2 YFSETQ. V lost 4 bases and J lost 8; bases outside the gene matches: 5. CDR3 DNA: TGCGCCAGCAGCCCGGACAGGAGCGAAGCTTTCTTT. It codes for CASSPDRSEAFF.

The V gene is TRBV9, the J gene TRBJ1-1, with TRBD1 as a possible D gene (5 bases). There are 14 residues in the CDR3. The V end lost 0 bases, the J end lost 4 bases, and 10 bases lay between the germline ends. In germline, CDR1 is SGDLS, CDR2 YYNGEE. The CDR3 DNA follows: TGTGCCAGCAGCGTAGGTCCAGGGCGCACTGAAGCTTTCTTT. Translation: CASSVGPGRTEAFF.

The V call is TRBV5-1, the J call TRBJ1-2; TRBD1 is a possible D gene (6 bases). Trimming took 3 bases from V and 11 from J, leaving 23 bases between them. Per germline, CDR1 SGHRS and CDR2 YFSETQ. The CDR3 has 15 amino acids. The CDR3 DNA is TGCGCCAGCAGCTCGGGGGGGCAGCATCCCCTAGGGTACACCTTC. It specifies CASSSGGQHPLGYTF.

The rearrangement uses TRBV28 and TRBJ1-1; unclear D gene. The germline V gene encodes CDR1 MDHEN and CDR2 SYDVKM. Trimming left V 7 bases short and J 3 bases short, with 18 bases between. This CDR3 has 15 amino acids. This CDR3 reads CASTPFPGWDTEAFF. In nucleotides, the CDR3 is TGTGCCAGCACCCCCTTTCCGGGTTGGGACACTGAAGCTTTCTTT.

DNA for the CDR3: TGTGCCAGCAGTTTAGATGAGGATACGCAGTATTTT. It encodes CASSLDEDTQYF. This chain links TRBV27 with TRBJ2-3; D gene uncertain. The V gene lost 2 bases and the J gene lost 6 bases, with 6 bases spanning the gap. This CDR3 has 12 amino acids. The germline V gene encodes CDR1 MNHEY and CDR2 SMNVEV (reference sequence).

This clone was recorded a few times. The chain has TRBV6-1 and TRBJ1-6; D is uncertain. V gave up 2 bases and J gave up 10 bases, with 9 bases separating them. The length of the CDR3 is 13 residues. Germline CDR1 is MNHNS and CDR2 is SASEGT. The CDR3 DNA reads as TGTGCCAGCAGTGAAATGGAGAAGTCACCCCTCCACTTT. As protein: CASSEMEKSPLHF.

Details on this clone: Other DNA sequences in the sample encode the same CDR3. The DNA of the CDR3 is TGTGCCAGCAGCCCCCGGACAGGGTATGGCTACACCTTC. Protein sequence: CASSPRTGYGYTF. The genes are TRBV9 and TRBJ1-2; 8 nucleotides line up with TRBD1. Germline V lookup: CDR1 SGDLS, CDR2 YYNGEE. The CDR3 runs 13 residues. The trim removed 4 bases at V and 5 bases at J, leaving 4 bases unmatched.

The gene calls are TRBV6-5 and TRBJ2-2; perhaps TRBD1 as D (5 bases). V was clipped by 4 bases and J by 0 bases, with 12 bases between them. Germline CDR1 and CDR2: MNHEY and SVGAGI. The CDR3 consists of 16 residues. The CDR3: CASSFRPGSNTGELFF. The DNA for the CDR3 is TGTGCCAGCAGTTTTCGCCCAGGGTCGAACACCGGGGAGCTGTTTTTT.

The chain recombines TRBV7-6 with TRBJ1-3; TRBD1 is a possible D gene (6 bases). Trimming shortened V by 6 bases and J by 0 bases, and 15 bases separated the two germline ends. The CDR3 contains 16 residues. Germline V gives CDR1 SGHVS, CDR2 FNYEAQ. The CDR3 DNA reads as TGTGCCAGCAGTCCAGCCCCAGGGGACTCTGGAAACACCATATATTTT. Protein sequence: CASSPAPGDSGNTIYF.

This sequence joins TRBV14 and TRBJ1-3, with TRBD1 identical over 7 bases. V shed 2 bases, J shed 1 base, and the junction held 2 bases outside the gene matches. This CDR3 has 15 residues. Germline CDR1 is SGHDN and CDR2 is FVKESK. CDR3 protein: CASSQSRGSGNTIYF. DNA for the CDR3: TGTGCCAGCAGCCAAAGCAGGGGGTCTGGAAACACCATATATTTT.